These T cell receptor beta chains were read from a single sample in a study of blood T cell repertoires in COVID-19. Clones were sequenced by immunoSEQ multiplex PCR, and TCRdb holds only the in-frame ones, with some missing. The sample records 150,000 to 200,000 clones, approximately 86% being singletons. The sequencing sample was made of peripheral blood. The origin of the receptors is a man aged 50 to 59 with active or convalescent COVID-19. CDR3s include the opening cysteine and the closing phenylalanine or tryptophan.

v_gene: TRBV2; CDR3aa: CASSQDRVEYF
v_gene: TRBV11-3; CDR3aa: CASSLDTGGQETQYF
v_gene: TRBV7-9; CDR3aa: CASSLRSWELFF
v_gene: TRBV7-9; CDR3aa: CASLGVEAFF
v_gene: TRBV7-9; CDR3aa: CASRPQGVNSNEKLFF
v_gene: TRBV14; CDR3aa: CASSPQAGVPSYEQYF
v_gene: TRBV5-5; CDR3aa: CASSSGTAYTEAFF
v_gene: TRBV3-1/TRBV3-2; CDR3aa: CASSQGTGGQEQYF
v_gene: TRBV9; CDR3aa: CASSAGGGRDTEAFF
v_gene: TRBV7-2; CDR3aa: CASSLAYWTGNREAFF
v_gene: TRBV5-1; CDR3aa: CASSMDQENIQYF
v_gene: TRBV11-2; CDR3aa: CASSLSGAGNTIYF
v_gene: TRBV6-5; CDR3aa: CASSYSGQANTEAFF
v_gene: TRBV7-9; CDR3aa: CASSLVRGRLDTIYF
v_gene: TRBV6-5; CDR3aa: CASSSLAGNEQYF
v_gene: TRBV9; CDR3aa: CASSRGQGAGYTF
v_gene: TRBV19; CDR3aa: CASSIGTGSNQPQHF
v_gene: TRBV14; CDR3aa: CASSQVHSFHF
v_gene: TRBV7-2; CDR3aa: CASSLGLAGVQETQYF
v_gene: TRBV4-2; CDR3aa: CASSPRTSDSTDTQYF
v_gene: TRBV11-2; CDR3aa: CASSLVLRQGSSGNTIYF
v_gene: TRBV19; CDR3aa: CASSISTGTETQYF
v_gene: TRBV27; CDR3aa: CASSRQETQYF
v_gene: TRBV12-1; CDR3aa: CASSFRGGHYGYTF
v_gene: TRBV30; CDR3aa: CAWSGGYNEQFF